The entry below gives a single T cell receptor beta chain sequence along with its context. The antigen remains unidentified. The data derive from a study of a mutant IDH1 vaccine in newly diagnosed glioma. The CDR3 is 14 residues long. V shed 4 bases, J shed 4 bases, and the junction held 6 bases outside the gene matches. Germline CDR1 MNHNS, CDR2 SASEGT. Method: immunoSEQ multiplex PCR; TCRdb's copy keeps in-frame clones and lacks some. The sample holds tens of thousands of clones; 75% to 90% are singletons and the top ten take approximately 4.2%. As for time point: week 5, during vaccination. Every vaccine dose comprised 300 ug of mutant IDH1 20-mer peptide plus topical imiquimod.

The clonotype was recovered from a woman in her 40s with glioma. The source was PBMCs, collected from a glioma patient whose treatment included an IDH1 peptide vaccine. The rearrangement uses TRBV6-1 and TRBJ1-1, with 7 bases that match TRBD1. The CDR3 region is CASSGQGRLTEAFF. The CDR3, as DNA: TGTGCCAGCAGTGGACAGGGACGTCTCACTGAAGCTTTCTTT.